This TCR beta chain was sequenced during a study of control samples from healthy donors and cancer patients. This table comes from immunoSEQ multiplex PCR, and its TCRdb copy is limited to in-frame clones, with some not included. The data contain under 200,000 clones, approximately 94% of them singletons. Trimming removed 3 bases at V and 4 bases at J, with 16 bases between. The CDR3 loop spans 15 amino acids. Germline V gene sequence: CDR1 SGDLS, CDR2 YYNGEE. This sequence was found in a woman in her thirties or forties in good health. The source material was blood. This sequence joins TRBV9 and TRBJ1-2, with D possibly TRBD1 on 6 matching bases. CDR3 residues: CASSGSATGTYGYTF. In nucleotides, the CDR3 is TGTGCCAGCAGCGGTAGTGCAACAGGGACCTATGGCTACACCTTC.